These T cell receptor beta chains were read from a single sample in a study of blood T cell repertoires in COVID-19. TCRdb keeps only in-frame clones here, not all; method: immunoSEQ multiplex PCR. The sample shows around 150,000 clones, 85% of them seen only once. Sequenced material: peripheral blood. Source of these receptors: a man aged 35-49 years with acute or convalescent COVID-19. Both conserved end residues are part of each CDR3. A D gene is named only where the DNA matches it firmly. The size of a clone is reported for some rows only, either as once, few or many, or as a class for expanded clones.

TRBJ2-1	15	TRBD2	.	TRBV6-2/TRBV6-3	TGTGCCAGCAGTTATAGCGGGGGGGCTGGAAATGAGCAGTTCTTC	CASSYSGGAGNEQFF
TRBJ1-1	13	.	.	TRBV6-5	TGTGCCAGCAGGGGACAAGCCTACACTGAAGCTTTCTTT	CASRGQAYTEAFF
TRBJ2-5	21	TRBD2	.	TRBV4-3	TGCGCCAGCAGCCTGGCCCCTTGGGGAACTAGCGGGGGGAAGAAGCAAGAGACCCAGTACTTC	CASSLAPWGTSGGKKQETQYF
TRBJ2-2	14	.	.	TRBV18	TGTGCCAGCTCACCGGACACGAACACCGGGGAGCTGTTTTTT	CASSPDTNTGELFF
TRBJ1-1	14	.	few	TRBV6-5	TGTGCCAGCAGAACCGACGGGGTGAACACTGAAGCTTTCTTT	CASRTDGVNTEAFF
TRBJ2-6	16	.	.	TRBV5-1	TGCGCCAGCAGCTTTTCTCAGGGAATTATGGCCAACGTCCTGACTTTC	CASSFSQGIMANVLTF
TRBJ2-7	15	.	.	TRBV5-4	TGTGCCAGCAGCTTGGCACGCCAGGGTCCCTACGAGCAGTACTTC	CASSLARQGPYEQYF
TRBJ1-2	15	TRBD1	few	TRBV2	TGTGCCAGCAGTGGACAGGGAGAGACGCGTAGTGGCTACACCTTC	CASSGQGETRSGYTF
TRBJ1-1	14	.	once	TRBV4-2	TGTGCCAGCAGCCAAGACCCCAGGGGCACTGAAGCTTTCTTT	CASSQDPRGTEAFF
TRBJ1-1	12	.	.	TRBV29-1	TGCAGCGTTCTCCCTACGGTAACTGAAGCTTTCTTT	CSVLPTVTEAFF
TRBJ1-5	14	.	.	TRBV4-1	TGCGCCAGCTCGGTGGGCCGCATGGATCAGCCCCAGCATTTT	CASSVGRMDQPQHF
TRBJ1-2	12	.	few	TRBV29-1	TGCAGCGGCGCGGGGGCTTCACTTGGCTACACCTTC	CSGAGASLGYTF
TRBJ2-1	18	.	.	TRBV11-2	TGTGCCAGCAGCTTAGACCGGACAGCCCAGAGCTCCTACAATGAGCAGTTCTTC	CASSLDRTAQSSYNEQFF
TRBJ2-3	15	TRBD2	.	TRBV30	TGTGCCTGGACCTTGGGGCGGGGGAGGTCAGATACGCAGTATTTT	CAWTLGRGRSDTQYF
TRBJ1-1	13	.	.	TRBV7-2	TGTGCCAGCAGCTTTTCGGGGAACACTGAAGCTTTCTTT	CASSFSGNTEAFF
TRBJ1-2	15	.	.	TRBV13	TGTGCCAGCAGTCGCGGGGAGCAGGGCTCCTATGGCTACACCTTC	CASSRGEQGSYGYTF
TRBJ2-5	13	.	few	TRBV6-4	TGTGCCAGCAGCGCGACAGGCCTGGAGACCCAGTACTTC	CASSATGLETQYF
TRBJ1-1	11	.	.	TRBV30	TGTGCCTGGAGACAGGACAGAGAAGCTTTCTTT	CAWRQDREAFF
TRBJ1-2	14	TRBD1	.	TRBV6-1	TGTGCCAGCAGTGAAGCGGGGACAGGCTCCGGCTACACCTTC	CASSEAGTGSGYTF
TRBJ2-7	14	.	.	TRBV5-1	TGCGCCAGCAGTAGAGGGCTCGCCAGTTACGAGCAGTACTTC	CASSRGLASYEQYF
TRBJ1-2	14	.	.	TRBV28	TGTGCCAGCAGTTTAATAAATTCCGGCTATGGCTACACCTTC	CASSLINSGYGYTF
TRBJ1-4	14	.	.	TRBV10-3	TGTGCCATCCGCGAGGGAGATGCTAATGAAAAACTGTTTTTT	CAIREGDANEKLFF
TRBJ1-5	13	.	.	TRBV2	TGTGCCAGCAGTCTAGGACTGAATCAGCCCCAGCATTTT	CASSLGLNQPQHF
TRBJ2-1	15	.	.	TRBV19	TGTGCCAGTAGTAAAGGAACGGGAAACCACAATGAGCAGTTCTTC	CASSKGTGNHNEQFF